The sequence of this T cell receptor (beta chain) was determined in a study of T cells after yellow fever vaccination. Overall study results and limits: Detected again after the booster were most primary-vaccination clones, at nearly 97% CD4 and 70% to 90% CD8.

V dropped 1 base and J dropped 5; count of bases not matched to a gene: 6. Germline V gene data show CDR1 as LGHNA and CDR2 as YNFKEQ. This CDR3 has 15 amino acids. MiXCR, applied by TCRdb to the 5' RACE reads, yields one record per CDR3 protein. This sample has 450,000 to 650,000 distinct CDR3 sequences, with about 13% found just once. This clonotype was seen a handful of times. Its antigen remains unknown. This material consisted of PBMCs, taken on the day of the yellow fever booster vaccination. The receptor was derived from a man aged 25 to 40 who received the YFV17D yellow fever vaccine. V gene TRBV4-2 combines with J gene TRBJ2-7, with 9 bases fitting TRBD2. The DNA for the CDR3 is TGTGCCAGCAGCCAAGTAGAGGGACTAGCTAACGAGCAGTACTTC. Its protein product is CASSQVEGLANEQYF.